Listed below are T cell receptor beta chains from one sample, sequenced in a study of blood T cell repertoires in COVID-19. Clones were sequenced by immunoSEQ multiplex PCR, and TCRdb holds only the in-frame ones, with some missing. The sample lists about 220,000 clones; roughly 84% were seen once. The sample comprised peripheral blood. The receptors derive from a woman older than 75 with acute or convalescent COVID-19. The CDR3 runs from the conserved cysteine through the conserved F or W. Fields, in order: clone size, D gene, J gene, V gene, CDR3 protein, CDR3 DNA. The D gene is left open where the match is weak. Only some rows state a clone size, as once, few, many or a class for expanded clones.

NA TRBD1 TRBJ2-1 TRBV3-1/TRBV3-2 CASSQAGGRGRYNEQFF TGTGCCAGCAGCCAGGCAGGGGGAAGGGGGCGGTACAATGAGCAGTTCTTC
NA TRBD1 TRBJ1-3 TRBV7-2 CASSLDRAGNTIYF TGTGCCAGCAGCCTCGACAGGGCTGGAAACACCATATATTTT
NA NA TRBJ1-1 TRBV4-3 CASSQWLAGVFNTEAFF TGCGCCAGCAGCCAATGGCTGGCAGGGGTGTTCAACACTGAAGCTTTCTTT
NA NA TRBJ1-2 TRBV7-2 CASSLGTASRGYTF TGTGCCAGCAGCTTAGGAACAGCCAGCAGGGGCTACACCTTC
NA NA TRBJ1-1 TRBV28 CASSLTGGTMNTEAFF TGTGCCAGCAGTTTAACGGGGGGAACCATGAACACTGAAGCTTTCTTT
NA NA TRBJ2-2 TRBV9 CASSRVPAGELFF TGTGCCAGCAGCCGAGTTCCGGCCGGGGAGCTGTTTTTT
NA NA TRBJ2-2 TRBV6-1 CASSDPGDTGELFF TGTGCCAGCAGTGACCCCGGGGACACCGGGGAGCTGTTTTTT
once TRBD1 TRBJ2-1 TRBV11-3 CASSSGQGLEDEQFF TGTGCCAGCAGTTCTGGACAGGGGCTCGAAGATGAGCAGTTCTTC
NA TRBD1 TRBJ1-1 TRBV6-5 CASNKGANTEAFF TGTGCCAGCAACAAGGGGGCAAACACTGAAGCTTTCTTT
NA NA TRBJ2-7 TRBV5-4 CASSLDLVAPSYEQYF TGTGCCAGCAGCTTGGATTTGGTAGCTCCCTCCTACGAGCAGTACTTC
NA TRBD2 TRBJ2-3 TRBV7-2 CASSYGGGGLTDTQYF TGTGCCAGCAGCTACGGCGGGGGAGGGCTCACAGATACGCAGTATTTT
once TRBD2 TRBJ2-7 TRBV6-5 CASSYRAGGSYEQYF TGTGCCAGCAGTTACAGAGCGGGGGGCTCCTACGAGCAGTACTTC
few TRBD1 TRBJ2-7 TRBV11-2 CASSSLQGKFSHEQYF TGTGCCAGCAGCTCCCTACAGGGGAAGTTCTCCCACGAGCAGTACTTC
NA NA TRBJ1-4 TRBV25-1 CASPRQAHLKKLFF TGTGCCAGCCCGCGACAAGCCCACCTTAAAAAACTGTTTTTT
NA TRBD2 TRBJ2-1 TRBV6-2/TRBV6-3 CASSLWTSGGHEQFF TGTGCCAGCAGTTTGTGGACTAGCGGGGGGCATGAGCAGTTCTTC
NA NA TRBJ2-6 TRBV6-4 CASSSGILTGANVLTF TGTGCCAGCAGTTCCGGGATTTTGACTGGGGCCAACGTCCTGACTTTC
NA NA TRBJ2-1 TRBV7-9 CASSPRNTETYNEQFF TGTGCCAGCAGCCCCCGGAATACAGAAACCTACAATGAGCAGTTCTTC
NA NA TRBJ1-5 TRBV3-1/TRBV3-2 CASSQGWQGKQPQHF TGTGCCAGCAGCCAAGGATGGCAGGGCAAACAGCCCCAGCATTTT
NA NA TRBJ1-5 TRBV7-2 CASSSQGGQPQHF TGTGCCAGCAGCTCCCAGGGAGGGCAGCCCCAGCATTTT
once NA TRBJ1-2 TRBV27 CASSPSGDYGYTF TGTGCCAGCAGTCCCTCGGGGGACTATGGCTACACCTTC
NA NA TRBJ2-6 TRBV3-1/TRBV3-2 CASSQVVRSSGANVLTF TGTGCCAGCAGCCAAGTCGTACGGAGCTCTGGGGCCAACGTCCTGACTTTC
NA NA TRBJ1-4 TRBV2 CASSGGRGEKLFF TGTGCCAGCAGTGGGGGGCGCGGTGAAAAACTGTTTTTT
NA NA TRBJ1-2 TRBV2 CASRDNFYGYTF TGTGCCAGCAGGGACAACTTCTATGGCTACACCTTC
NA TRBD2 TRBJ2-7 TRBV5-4 CASSFMSGGAREQYF TGTGCCAGCAGCTTTATGAGCGGGGGGGCTAGAGAGCAGTACTTC
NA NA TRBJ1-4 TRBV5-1 CASSLETATNEKLFF TGCGCCAGCAGCCTAGAGACTGCAACTAATGAAAAACTGTTTTTT
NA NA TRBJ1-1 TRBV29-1 CSETKFRTEAFF TGCAGCGAGACAAAATTTAGGACTGAAGCTTTCTTT
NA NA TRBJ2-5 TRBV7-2 CASSLGGQQETQYF TGTGCCAGCAGCTTGGGGGGGCAACAAGAGACCCAGTACTTC
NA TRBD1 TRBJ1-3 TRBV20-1 CSASDRVRGNTIYF TGCAGTGCTAGTGACAGGGTGAGGGGAAACACCATATATTTT
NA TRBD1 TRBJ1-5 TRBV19 CASSIADRVGSQPQHF TGTGCCAGTAGTATAGCCGACAGGGTAGGGAGCCAGCCCCAGCATTTT
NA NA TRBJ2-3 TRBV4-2 CASSQERSLTRVTTDTQYF TGTGCCAGCAGCCAAGAGAGGTCACTAACTCGGGTTACGACAGATACGCAGTATTTT
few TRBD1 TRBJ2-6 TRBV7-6 CASSLDRNSGANVLTF TGTGCCAGCAGCCTGGACAGGAACTCTGGGGCCAACGTCCTGACTTTC
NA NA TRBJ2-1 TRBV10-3 CAISPIGARNEQFF TGTGCCATCAGCCCGATAGGAGCAAGGAATGAGCAGTTCTTC
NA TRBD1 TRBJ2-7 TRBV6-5 CASSYGDRAEQYF TGTGCCAGCAGTTACGGTGACAGGGCCGAGCAGTACTTC
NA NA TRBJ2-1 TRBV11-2 CASSGGQTFRGGNEQFF TGTGCCAGCTCCGGGGGACAGACATTCAGGGGAGGAAATGAGCAGTTCTTC
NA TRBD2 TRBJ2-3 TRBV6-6 CASSSSGGAGDTQYF TGTGCCAGCAGTTCTAGCGGGGGGGCCGGAGATACGCAGTATTTT
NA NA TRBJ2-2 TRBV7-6 CASSLASVGGLAGELFF TGTGCCAGCAGCTTAGCGAGCGTGGGGGGGCTCGCCGGGGAGCTGTTTTTT
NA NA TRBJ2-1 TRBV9 CASSRAQGEDEQFF TGTGCCAGCAGCCGGGCCCAGGGTGAAGATGAGCAGTTCTTC
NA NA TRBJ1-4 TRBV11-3 CASSGGGGTNEKLFF TGTGCCAGCAGCGGCGGCGGAGGAACTAATGAAAAACTGTTTTTT
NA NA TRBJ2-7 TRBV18 CASSPPLTYEQYF TGTGCCAGCTCACCACCTTTAACTTACGAGCAGTACTTC
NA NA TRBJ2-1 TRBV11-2 CASSLTGPYNEQFF TGTGCCAGCAGCTTGACAGGACCATACAATGAGCAGTTCTTC
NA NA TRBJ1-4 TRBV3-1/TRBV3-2 CASSQFQGPVEKLFF TGTGCCAGCAGTCAGTTTCAGGGGCCGGTTGAAAAACTGTTTTTT
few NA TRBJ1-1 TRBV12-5 CASGLVLATNTEAFF TGTGCTAGTGGTTTGGTACTTGCCACGAACACTGAAGCTTTCTTT
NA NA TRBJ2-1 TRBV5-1 CASSLGGPLINNEQFF TGCGCCAGCAGCTTGGGCGGTCCCCTCATTAACAATGAGCAGTTCTTC
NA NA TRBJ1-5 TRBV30 CAWSLRNQPQHF TGTGCCTGGAGTTTGAGAAATCAGCCCCAGCATTTT
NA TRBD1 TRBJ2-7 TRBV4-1 CASSQDPRRDRDFYEQYF TGCGCCAGCAGCCAAGACCCGCGCCGGGACAGGGATTTCTACGAGCAGTACTTC
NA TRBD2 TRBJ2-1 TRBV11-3 CASDRYGGATYNEQFF TGTGCCAGCGATAGGTACGGGGGGGCCACCTACAATGAGCAGTTCTTC
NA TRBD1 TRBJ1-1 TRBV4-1 CASSQGTGAATEAFF TGCGCCAGCAGCCAAGGGACAGGGGCAGCCACTGAAGCTTTCTTT
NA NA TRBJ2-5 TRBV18 CASSPQVGETQYF TGTGCCAGCTCACCGCAGGTAGGAGAGACCCAGTACTTC
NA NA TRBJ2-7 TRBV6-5 CASSYGPGPYEQYF TGTGCCAGCAGCTACGGGCCAGGGCCCTACGAGCAGTACTTC
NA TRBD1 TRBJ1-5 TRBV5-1 CASSPGQNQPQHF TGCGCCAGCAGCCCGGGACAGAATCAGCCCCAGCATTTT